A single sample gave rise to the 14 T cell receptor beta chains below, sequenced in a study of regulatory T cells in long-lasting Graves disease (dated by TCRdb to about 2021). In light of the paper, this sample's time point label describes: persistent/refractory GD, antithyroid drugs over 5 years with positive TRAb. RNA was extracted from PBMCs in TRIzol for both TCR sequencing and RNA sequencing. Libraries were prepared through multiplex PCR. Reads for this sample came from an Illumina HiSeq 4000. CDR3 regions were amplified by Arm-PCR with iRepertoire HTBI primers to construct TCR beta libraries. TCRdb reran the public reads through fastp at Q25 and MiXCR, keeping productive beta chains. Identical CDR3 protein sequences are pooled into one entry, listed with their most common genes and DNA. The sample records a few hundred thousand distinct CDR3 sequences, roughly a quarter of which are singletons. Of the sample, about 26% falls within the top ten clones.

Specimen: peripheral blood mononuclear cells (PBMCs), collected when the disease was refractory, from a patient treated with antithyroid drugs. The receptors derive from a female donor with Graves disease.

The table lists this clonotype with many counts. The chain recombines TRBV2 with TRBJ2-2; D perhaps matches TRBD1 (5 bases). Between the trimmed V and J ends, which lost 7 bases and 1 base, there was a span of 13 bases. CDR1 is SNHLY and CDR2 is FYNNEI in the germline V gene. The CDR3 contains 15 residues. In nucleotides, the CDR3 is TGTGCCAGCAATTTGGGCAGGGTGAACACCGGGGAGCTGTTTTTT. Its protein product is CASNLGRVNTGELFF.

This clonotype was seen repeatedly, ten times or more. The CDR3 region is CASSTAAGRSCGNEKLFF. The CDR3 nucleotides read TGTGCCAGCAGCACCGCGGCGGGAAGGAGTTGCGGTAATGAAAAACTGTTTTTT. This chain joins TRBV13 and TRBJ1-4; D is uncertain. Germline CDR1 PRHDT, CDR2 FYEKMQ (reference sequence). CDR3 length equals 18 residues. The V end lost 5 bases, the J end lost 4 bases, and 23 bases lay between the germline ends.

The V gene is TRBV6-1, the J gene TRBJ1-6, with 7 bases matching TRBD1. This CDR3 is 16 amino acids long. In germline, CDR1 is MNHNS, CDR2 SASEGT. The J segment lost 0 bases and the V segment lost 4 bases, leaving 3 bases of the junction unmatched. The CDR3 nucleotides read TGTGCCAGCAGTGGCTACAGGGGCTCCTATAATTCACCCCTCCACTTT. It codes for CASSGYRGSYNSPLHF.

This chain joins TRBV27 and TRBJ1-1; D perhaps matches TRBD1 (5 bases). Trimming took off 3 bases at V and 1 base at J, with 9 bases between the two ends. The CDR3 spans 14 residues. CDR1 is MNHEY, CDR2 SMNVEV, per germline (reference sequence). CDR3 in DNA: TGTGCCAGCAGTTTTAACAGGACGAACACTGAAGCTTTCTTT. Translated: CASSFNRTNTEAFF.

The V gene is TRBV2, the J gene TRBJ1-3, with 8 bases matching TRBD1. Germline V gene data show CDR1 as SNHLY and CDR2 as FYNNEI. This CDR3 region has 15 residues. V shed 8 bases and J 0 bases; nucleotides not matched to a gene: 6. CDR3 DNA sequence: TGTGCCAGCGGGGGACAGGCCCGCTCTGGAAACACCATATATTTT. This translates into CASGGQARSGNTIYF. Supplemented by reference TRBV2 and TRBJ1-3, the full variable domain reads EPEVTQTPSHQVTQMGQEVILRCVPISNHLYFYWYRQILGQKVEFLVSFYNNEISEKSEIFDDQFSVERPDGSNFTLKIRSTKLEDSAMYFCASGGQARSGNTIYFGEGSWLTVV.

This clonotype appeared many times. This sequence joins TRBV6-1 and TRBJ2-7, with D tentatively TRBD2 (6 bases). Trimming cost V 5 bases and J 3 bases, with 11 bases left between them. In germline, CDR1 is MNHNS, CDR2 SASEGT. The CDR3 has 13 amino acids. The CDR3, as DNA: TGTGCCAGCAGTCCTAGCGAGATCTACGAGCAGTACTTC. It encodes CASSPSEIYEQYF.

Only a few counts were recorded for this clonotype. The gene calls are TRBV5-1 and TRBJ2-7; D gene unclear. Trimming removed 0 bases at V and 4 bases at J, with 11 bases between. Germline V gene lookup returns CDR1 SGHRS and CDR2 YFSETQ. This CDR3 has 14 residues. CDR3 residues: CASSLEGWNYEQYF. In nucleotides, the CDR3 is TGCGCCAGCAGCTTGGAAGGGTGGAATTACGAGCAGTACTTC.

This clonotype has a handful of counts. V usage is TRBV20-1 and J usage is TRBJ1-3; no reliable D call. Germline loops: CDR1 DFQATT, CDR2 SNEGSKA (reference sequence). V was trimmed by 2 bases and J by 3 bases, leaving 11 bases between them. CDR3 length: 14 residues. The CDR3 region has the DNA TGCAGTGCTAGATGGTTCGGCAGTGGAAACACCATATATTTT. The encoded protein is CSARWFGSGNTIYF.

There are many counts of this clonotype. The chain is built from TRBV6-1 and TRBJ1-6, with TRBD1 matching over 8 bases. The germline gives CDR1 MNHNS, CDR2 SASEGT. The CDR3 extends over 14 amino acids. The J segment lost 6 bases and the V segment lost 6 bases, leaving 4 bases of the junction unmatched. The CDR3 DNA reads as TGTGCCAGCAGGAGACAGGGGAGTAATTCACCCCTCCACTTT. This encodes CASRRQGSNSPLHF.

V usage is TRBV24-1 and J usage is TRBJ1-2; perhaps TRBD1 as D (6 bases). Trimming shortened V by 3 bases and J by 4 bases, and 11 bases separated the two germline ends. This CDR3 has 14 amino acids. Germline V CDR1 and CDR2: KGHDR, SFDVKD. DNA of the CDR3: TGTGCCACCAGTGATGCAGGGGAACGCTATGGCTACACCTTC. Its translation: CATSDAGERYGYTF.

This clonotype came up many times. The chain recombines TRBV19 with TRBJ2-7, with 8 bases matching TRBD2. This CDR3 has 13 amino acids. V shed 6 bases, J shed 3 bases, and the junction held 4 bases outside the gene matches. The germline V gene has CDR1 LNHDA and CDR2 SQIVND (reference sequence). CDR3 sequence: CASSTSGIYEQYF. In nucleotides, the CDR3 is TGTGCCAGTAGCACTAGCGGCATCTACGAGCAGTACTTC.

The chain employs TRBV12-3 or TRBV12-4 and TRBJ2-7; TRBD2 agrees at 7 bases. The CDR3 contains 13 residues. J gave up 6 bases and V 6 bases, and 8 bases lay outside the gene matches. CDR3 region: CASSLGGGLEQYF. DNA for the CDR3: TGTGCCAGCAGCCTGGGGGGGGGTCTCGAGCAGTACTTC.

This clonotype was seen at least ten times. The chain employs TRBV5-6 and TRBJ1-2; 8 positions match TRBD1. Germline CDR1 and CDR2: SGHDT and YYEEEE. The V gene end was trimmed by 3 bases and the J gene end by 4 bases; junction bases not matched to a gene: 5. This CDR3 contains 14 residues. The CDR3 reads CASSSGQGIYGYTF. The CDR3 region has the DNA TGTGCCAGCAGCTCCGGACAGGGTATCTATGGCTACACCTTC.

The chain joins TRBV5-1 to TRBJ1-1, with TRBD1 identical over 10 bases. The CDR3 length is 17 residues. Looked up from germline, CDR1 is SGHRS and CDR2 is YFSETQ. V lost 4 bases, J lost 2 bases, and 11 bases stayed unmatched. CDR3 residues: CASSRTGGDPINTEAFF. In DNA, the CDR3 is TGCGCCAGCAGCCGGACAGGGGGAGATCCGATCAACACTGAAGCTTTCTTT.